This T cell receptor beta chain emerged from a study of blood T cell repertoires in COVID-19. Study information: Acute and convalescent COVID-19 specimens originated in the United States, Italy and Spain. Sources were T cells, B-cell-depleted T cells, or PBMCs; the material itself was cDNA or gDNA.

Authors' analysis steps: Reference gene primers were amplified, and this amplification served to estimate nucleated cell counts. Generated by immunoSEQ multiplex PCR, the TCRdb table keeps only in-frame clones and is missing some. D and trimming were read from the DNA, whereas the V and J calls and clone size are those reported in that table. The sample lists about 250,000 clones; 83% were seen once. The CDR3 has 15 residues. The ends lost 4 bases at V and 4 bases at J; junction bases unmatched: 4. Germline V CDR1 and CDR2: SEHNR, FQNEAQ (reference sequence). A few counts support this clone. A clone one base away is much larger, so this may be a read error. Other DNA sequences within the sample encode an identical CDR3.

The chain is built from TRBV7-9 and TRBJ2-1, with TRBD2 identical over 10 bases. The receptor's source is a man in his forties or fifties with active or convalescent COVID-19. The sequencing sample was made of peripheral blood. The CDR3: CASSSPAGGYNEQFF. The CDR3 DNA reads as TGTGCCAGCAGCTCTCCAGCGGGAGGGTACAATGAGCAGTTCTTC.